This TCR beta chain was captured in a study of CD8 T cells in Susac syndrome. After extraction with the RNeasy kit, roughly 0.5 to 1 ug of the RNA was reverse transcribed using random hexamers. immunoSEQ multiplex PCR amplified TCR beta CDR3 across 54 Vbeta, 13 Jbeta. TCRdb reprocessed the immunoSEQ multiplex PCR reads with MiXCR, giving one entry per CDR3 protein. The sample includes some 190,000 distinct CDR3 sequences, 93% seen only once; the top ten take 0.1%. Study-level results: The authors acknowledged that their TCR sequencing and HLA analysis involved a relatively small number of individuals.

Germline V gene sequence: CDR1 LNHDA, CDR2 SQIVND (reference sequence). Trimming stripped 5 bases from V and 1 base from J, with 8 bases between. CDR3 length: 13 amino acids. From blood CD8+ and CD4+ T cells, the TCR beta chain was sequenced. TEMRA cells were FACS-enriched, while CD8+ and CD4+ T cells were negatively isolated. This clonotype was counted a single time. Its target is not known. The clonotype comes from a human donor in good health. Sequencing used CD4+ T cells from PBMCs. The V call is TRBV19, the J call TRBJ1-1; TRBD1 might be the D (5 bases). The CDR3 spells CASSVGTNTEAFF. DNA of the CDR3: TGTGCCAGTAGTGTAGGGACGAACACTGAAGCTTTCTTT.